This T cell receptor (beta chain) originates from a study of TIL therapy for anti-PD-1-resistant metastatic lung cancer. Time point given: pre-treatment sample, taken before nivolumab and TIL therapy. This was the immunoSEQ v3 assay. Measured with immunoSEQ multiplex PCR; TCRdb has only the in-frame clones, and not every one. This table holds tens of thousands of clones, about 69% found once. From germline, CDR1 is SNHLY and CDR2 FYNNEI. The V end lost 5 bases, the J end lost 3 bases, and 11 bases lay between the germline ends. The length of the CDR3 is 13 residues. The source was blood, collected at baseline. V gene TRBV2 combines with J gene TRBJ2-7; tentatively, D is TRBD1 (6 bases). The sequence came from a person aged 25-85 years with non-small cell lung cancer. Here the CDR3 DNA reads TGTGCCAGCAGTACAGGGACCCGCTACGAGCAGTACTTC. This gives the protein CASSTGTRYEQYF.